Shown below are 27 T cell receptor beta chains from a single sample sequenced in a study of shared clonotypes between healthy human individuals. Libraries were prepared by immunoSEQ multiplex PCR; TCRdb keeps only in-frame clonotypes and omits some of them. The table includes about 2.3 million clones, 85% to 95% detected once. The sequenced sample consisted of naive CD4+ T cells from PBMCs. As to subset: CD45RA+ positively selected. Receptor source: a man aged 18 to 29 in good health. Some clones in this sample may be carry-over from other donors' samples.

This chain uses TRBV28 with TRBJ2-3; TRBD1 agrees at 7 bases. Germline V gene sequence: CDR1 MDHEN, CDR2 SYDVKM. The CDR3 length is 16 residues. After removal of 5 bases from V and 2 bases from J, the junction contained 10 bases not matched to a gene. The CDR3 here is CASSPPLQGFTDTQYF. CDR3 DNA: TGTGCCAGCAGTCCCCCTCTACAGGGGTTCACAGATACGCAGTATTTT.

As to this clone: The sample holds other DNA sequences that translate to the same CDR3. This chain connects TRBV28 to TRBJ2-7, with 8 bases matching TRBD1. The junction had 8 bases not matched to a gene; V was cut back by 5 bases and J by 2 bases. This CDR3 spans 15 amino acids. Per germline, CDR1 MDHEN and CDR2 SYDVKM. The CDR3 DNA reads TGTGCCAGCAGTAGCCAGGGGGCACCGGCCTACGAGCAGTACTTC. It encodes CASSSQGAPAYEQYF.

V and J are TRBV9 and TRBJ1-2, with 11 bases matching TRBD1. Germline V CDR1 and CDR2: SGDLS, YYNGEE. V was pared by 0 bases and J by 7 bases, with 5 bases of the junction left unmatched. CDR3 length equals 15 residues. The CDR3, as DNA: TGTGCCAGCAGCGTAGACGGACAGGGGGCGCTTGGCTACACCTTC. It yields the protein CASSVDGQGALGYTF. Full variable domain (missing parts from reference TRBV9 and TRBJ1-2): DSGVTQTPKHLITATGQRVTLRCSPRSGDLSVYWYQQSLDQGLQFLIQYYNGEERAKGNILERFSAQQFPDLHSELNLSSLELGDSALYFCASSVDGQGALGYTFGSGTRLTVV.

This chain joins TRBV21-1 and TRBJ2-7; the table's D call TRBD2 went unverified against the DNA. TRBV21-1 represents a pseudogene. The CDR3 totals 15 residues. In DNA, the CDR3 is TGTGCCAGCAGCAAAGTGGGCGGGGATGGCTACGAGCAGTACTTC. Protein: CASSKVGGDGYEQYF.

This clone came up once. The rearrangement uses TRBV9 and TRBJ2-7, with TRBD2 as a possible D gene (6 bases). Germline CDR1 reads SGDLS; CDR2 reads YYNGEE. Trimming took off 3 bases at V and 2 bases at J, with 12 bases between the two ends. This CDR3 region has 14 residues. The chain's CDR3 is CASSAGLTPYEQYF. DNA for the CDR3: TGTGCCAGCAGCGCGGGACTCACTCCCTACGAGCAGTACTTC.

This clone was counted once. The chain couples TRBV30 to TRBJ1-3; D gene uncertain. Per germline, CDR1 GTSNPN and CDR2 SVGIG (reference sequence). The CDR3 loop spans 12 amino acids. V was clipped by 3 bases and J by 14 bases, with 17 bases between them. CDR3 amino acids: CAWSFDGEAVYF. In nucleotides, the CDR3 is TGTGCCTGGAGCTTCGACGGTGAGGCCGTATATTTT.

Comment on this clone: The sample has other DNA sequences that encode this CDR3 too. The chain employs TRBV5-4 and TRBJ2-2, with unresolved D. The germline V gene encodes CDR1 SGHNT and CDR2 YYREEE (reference sequence). V was shortened by 2 bases and J by 6 bases, with 2 bases between the two germline ends. This CDR3 contains 11 residues. This chain's CDR3 is CASSLAGELFF. The CDR3 region has the DNA TGTGCCAGCAGCTTAGCCGGGGAGCTGTTTTTT.

The chain has TRBV18 and TRBJ1-1; D not certain. V lost 6 bases to trimming and J lost 1 base, with 9 bases between them. Germline V gives CDR1 KGHSH, CDR2 LQKENI. The length of the CDR3 is 13 residues. The CDR3 sequence is CASSVLENTEAFF. CDR3 nucleotide sequence: TGTGCCAGCTCCGTGTTGGAGAACACTGAAGCTTTCTTT.

The chain uses TRBV6-9 and TRBJ2-7; unclear D gene. The CDR3 loop spans 12 amino acids. Trimming stripped 7 bases from V and 2 bases from J, with 9 bases between. Germline CDR1 MNHGY, CDR2 SVAAGI. The CDR3 here is CASKISPYEQYF. The CDR3 region has the DNA TGTGCCAGCAAGATTAGCCCCTACGAGCAGTACTTC.

The chain couples TRBV6-1 to TRBJ2-7; D unclear. From germline, CDR1 is MNHNS and CDR2 SASEGT. This CDR3 contains 13 residues. Trimming stripped 6 bases from V and 3 bases from J, with 12 bases between. CDR3 region: CASSQDWVYEQYF. In DNA form, the CDR3 reads TGTGCCAGCAGCCAAGACTGGGTCTACGAGCAGTACTTC.

The chain uses TRBV10-3 and TRBJ1-1; D gene ambiguous. With 3 bases removed from V and 0 bases from J, the gap between germline ends came to 14 bases. CDR3 length: 16 amino acids. Germline CDR1 and CDR2: ENHRY and SYGVKD. The CDR3 coding sequence is TGTGCCATCAGTGACCTGGAGAGCCAGCTGAACACTGAAGCTTTCTTT. Amino acid sequence: CAISDLESQLNTEAFF.

The chain carries TRBV5-3 and TRBJ1-1; 7 nucleotides match TRBD1. TRBV5-3 carries the ORF label, with uncertain function. Trimming at V came to 10 bases and at J to 2 bases, leaving 14 bases not matched to a gene. This CDR3 is 15 amino acids long. Written as DNA, the CDR3 is TGTGCCGGATGGAGGGTCCGACAGGGCAACACTGAAGCTTTCTTT. Amino acids: CAGWRVRQGNTEAFF.

The chain combines TRBV5-1 with TRBJ2-1; D unresolved. Trimming removed 0 bases at V and 6 bases at J, with 7 bases between. CDR1 and CDR2 from the germline V gene are SGHRS and YFSETQ. The CDR3 covers 13 residues. The CDR3 DNA reads as TGCGCCAGCAGCTTGGCCGCGGCCAATGAGCAGTTCTTC. It codes for CASSLAAANEQFF.

The chain employs TRBV7-9 and TRBJ1-3; weak D call: TRBD1 (5 bases). In germline, CDR1 is SEHNR, CDR2 FQNEAQ (reference sequence). V lost 1 base, J lost 4 bases, and 17 bases lay in between. The CDR3 runs to 17 residues. CDR3 sequence (DNA): TGTGCCAGCAGCTTAGTGGGGGGTCTAATTACCGGAAACACCATATATTTT. Protein: CASSLVGGLITGNTIYF.

The V and J genes are TRBV6-5 and TRBJ2-1; D remains unclear. Trimming pared 7 bases from V and 3 bases from J, leaving 13 bases between. CDR1 MNHEY and CDR2 SVGAGI come from the germline V gene. The CDR3 extends over 14 amino acids. For the CDR3, the DNA is TGTGCCAGCAACGGGCTAGACGACTACAATGAGCAGTTCTTC. Translation: CASNGLDDYNEQFF.

The genes are TRBV28 and TRBJ2-7; 8 nucleotides align to TRBD2. V lost 6 bases, J lost 0 bases, and 7 bases stayed unmatched. In germline, CDR1 is MDHEN, CDR2 SYDVKM. CDR3 size: 15 residues. The CDR3 loop reads CASSTPGTSSYEQYF. CDR3 DNA sequence: TGTGCCAGCAGCACCCCCGGGACTAGCTCCTACGAGCAGTACTTC.

With respect to this clone: Additional DNA sequences in this sample encode the identical CDR3. V gene TRBV5-1 combines with J gene TRBJ1-2; D not resolved. CDR3 length: 15 amino acids. V lost 0 bases and J 2 bases, leaving 11 bases between the germline ends. Looked up from germline, CDR1 is SGHRS and CDR2 is YFSETQ. CDR3 coding DNA: TGCGCCAGCAGCTTGGTGGGTACGGGGAACTATGGCTACACCTTC. Translated: CASSLVGTGNYGYTF. Supplemented by reference TRBV5-1 and TRBJ1-2, the full variable domain reads KAGVTQTPRYLIKTRGQQVTLSCSPISGHRSVSWYQQTPGQGLQFLFEYFSETQRNKGNFPGRFSGRQFSNSRSEMNVSTLELGDSALYLCASSLVGTGNYGYTFGSGTRLTVV.

Worth noting for this clone: The same CDR3 also results from other DNA sequences found in this sample. V and J are TRBV9 and TRBJ1-5; maybe TRBD1 (5 bases). The ends were cut back, 0 bases at V and 5 bases at J, with 12 bases in the middle. The CDR3 length is 15 residues. Germline CDR1 SGDLS, CDR2 YYNGEE. DNA for the CDR3: TGTGCCAGCAGCGTAGGGGTGATGGGGGATCAGCCCCAGCATTTT. It encodes CASSVGVMGDQPQHF. The full variable domain, completed using reference TRBV9 and TRBJ1-5, is DSGVTQTPKHLITATGQRVTLRCSPRSGDLSVYWYQQSLDQGLQFLIQYYNGEERAKGNILERFSAQQFPDLHSELNLSSLELGDSALYFCASSVGVMGDQPQHFGDGTRLSIL.

The chain combines TRBV7-9 with TRBJ1-1; TRBD1 matches 7 bases. V shed 5 bases, J shed 0 bases, and the junction held 9 bases outside the gene matches. CDR3 length: 16 amino acids. Germline V gene lookup returns CDR1 SEHNR and CDR2 FQNEAQ (reference sequence). The DNA of the CDR3 is TGTGCCAGCAGCCAGGGGGTAACGGGGATGAACACTGAAGCTTTCTTT. Protein: CASSQGVTGMNTEAFF.

About this clone: Compared with germline, one end of the junction differs, possibly owing to a read error. The V call is TRBV6-6, the J call TRBJ1-4; D unclear. CDR1 is MNHNY, CDR2 SVGAGI, per germline (reference sequence). This CDR3 has 15 residues. The CDR3 DNA reads as TGTGCCAGCAGTAACTCCGGTAGTGGGAACGAAAAACTGTTTTTT. Its translation is CASSNSGSGNEKLFF.

The V call is TRBV27, the J call TRBJ1-2, with unresolved D. Germline assignment: CDR1 MNHEY and CDR2 SMNVEV (reference sequence). This CDR3 contains 13 residues. The ends were cut back, 6 bases at V and 0 bases at J, with 8 bases in the middle. As DNA, the CDR3 is TGTGCCAGCAGGTCAGATACTAACTATGGCTACACCTTC. This encodes CASRSDTNYGYTF.

The genes are TRBV7-3 and TRBJ2-1; D is possibly TRBD1 (6 bases). The CDR3 covers 15 residues. CDR1 SGHTA and CDR2 FQGTGA come from the germline V gene. The V and J ends lost 5 bases and 4 bases respectively, with 15 bases between them. The CDR3 DNA sequence: TGTGCCAGCAGCCCGAACAGGGCGCAATACAATGAGCAGTTCTTC. It is translated as CASSPNRAQYNEQFF.

V and J are TRBV7-3 and TRBJ2-5; maybe TRBD2 (5 bases). Trimming pared 5 bases from V and 5 bases from J, leaving 18 bases between. The CDR3 runs to 15 residues. CDR1 and CDR2 from the germline V gene are SGHTA and FQGTGA. The CDR3, as DNA: TGTGCCAGCAGCATGACTATTACGGCGCTCGAGACCCAGTACTTC. Amino acid sequence: CASSMTITALETQYF.

The CDR3 region is CASSPTLAGGVQYF. CDR3 sequence (DNA): TGTGCCAGTAGTCCGACTTTAGCGGGAGGCGTTCAGTACTTC. J is TRBJ2-4 and V is TRBV19, with 10 bases matching TRBD2. The CDR3 length is 14 residues. J lost 11 bases, V lost 5 bases, and 9 bases had no gene match. Per germline, CDR1 LNHDA and CDR2 SQIVND (reference sequence). Drawing the rest from reference TRBV19 and TRBJ2-4, the complete variable domain is DGGITQSPKYLFRKEGQNVTLSCEQNLNHDAMYWYRQDPGQGLRLIYYSQIVNDFQKGDIAEGYSVSREKKESFPLTVTSAQKNPTAFYLCASSPTLAGGVQYFGAGTRLSVL.

The count of this clone is one. J is TRBJ2-7 and V is TRBV28; tentative D call: TRBD1 (6 bases). Trimming cost V 4 bases and J 4 bases, with 23 bases left between them. Germline loops: CDR1 MDHEN, CDR2 SYDVKM. The CDR3 runs to 17 residues. The CDR3 coding sequence is TGTGCCAGCAGTTCGGACAGAAGCCTCAAATGGCTTTACGAGCAGTACTTC. Translating it yields CASSSDRSLKWLYEQYF.

This sequence joins TRBV7-6 and TRBJ1-1; D not resolved. Germline values: CDR1 SGHVS, CDR2 FNYEAQ. The CDR3 has 14 residues. V dropped 5 bases and J dropped 0 bases, with 10 bases sitting between them. CDR3 bases: TGTGCCAGCAGCCCACAGAATATGAACACTGAAGCTTTCTTT. Residues: CASSPQNMNTEAFF.

On this clone: Other DNA sequences in this sample translate to the same CDR3. The rearrangement joins TRBV7-2 to TRBJ2-5, with TRBD1 matching 8 bases. Trimming took 5 bases from V and 1 from J; bases not matched to a gene: 3. The CDR3 runs 14 residues. Germline lookup yields CDR1 SGHTA and CDR2 FQGNSA. As DNA, the CDR3 is TGTGCCAGCAGCCCAGACAGGGGCCAAGAGACCCAGTACTTC. It codes for CASSPDRGQETQYF.